At least ten counts were recorded for the clone carrying this TCR beta chain. The sample is drawn from a study of T cells in Graves' hyperthyroidism and ophthalmopathy. RNA transcripts gave rise to amplified TCR beta CDR3 regions. The HTBI set primed first-round TCR CDR3 RT-PCR. From the multiplex PCR reads, TCRdb called clonotypes with MiXCR, one entry per CDR3 protein. Here the sample spans a few hundred thousand distinct CDR3 sequences, approximately 17% being singletons. This CDR3 has 14 residues. The germline CDR1 and CDR2 sequences are MNHNS and SASEGT. Trimming took 6 bases from V and 4 from J, leaving 13 bases between them.

Sequencing input: blood. The chain links TRBV6-1 to TRBJ1-5; D gene unclear. The clonotype comes from a woman aged 60-70 years with Graves' ophthalmopathy. CDR3 residues: CASRGISENQPQHF. CDR3 nucleotides: TGTGCCAGCAGGGGGATTTCGGAAAATCAGCCCCAGCATTTT.